Listed below are T cell receptor beta chains from one sample, sequenced in a study of T cells in Graves' hyperthyroidism and ophthalmopathy. One entry per CDR3 protein results from TCRdb running MiXCR on the multiplex PCR reads. The sample has 600,000 to 750,000 distinct CDR3 sequences, roughly a sixth seen once. Sequenced material: blood. All receptors come from a man aged 50-60 years with Graves' hyperthyroidism. Both conserved end residues are part of each CDR3. The D gene is left open where the match is weak. A row's size may be missing; if present it is once, few, many or a size class.

TRBJ2-1	TRBD2	many	TRBV2	TGTGCCAGCAGTGAAGGGGGACTAGCGGGTAGGGATGAGCAGTTCTTC	CASSEGGLAGRDEQFF
TRBJ2-5	TRBD1	many	TRBV25-1	TGTGCCAGCAGTGATCGGGACAGGGGAGCGGAGACCCAGTACTTC	CASSDRDRGAETQYF
TRBJ2-7	TRBD1	many	TRBV7-8	TGTGCCAGCAGCTTAAGACAGGGGAGCCCCTACGAGCAGTACTTC	CASSLRQGSPYEQYF
TRBJ2-5	.	.	TRBV29-1	TGCAGCGCCATAAAGGGGGGACATTCTAAAGAGACCCAGTACTTC	CSAIKGGHSKETQYF
TRBJ1-1	.	many	TRBV12-3/TRBV12-4	TGTGCCAGCAGTTTCCAACAGAACACTGAAGCTTTCTTT	CASSFQQNTEAFF
TRBJ2-5	.	many	TRBV27	TGTGCCAGCAGTTCTAAAATCAGGGAAACTGAAGAGACCCAGTACTTC	CASSSKIRETEETQYF
TRBJ1-4	.	.	TRBV29-1	TGCAGCGTTGAAGACTCGGACCGAACCGAAAAACTGTTTTTT	CSVEDSDRTEKLFF
TRBJ2-4	.	.	TRBV9	TGTGCCAGCAGCGTAGCTGGGCTACCCAAAAACATTCAGTACTTC	CASSVAGLPKNIQYF
TRBJ2-5	.	few	TRBV27	TGTGCCAGAGGGGCGGACCAAGAGACCCAGTACTTC	CARGADQETQYF
TRBJ2-5	.	many	TRBV20-1	TGCAGCTCATCAGGGGAGTGGGAGACCCAGTACTTC	CSSSGEWETQYF
TRBJ2-1	TRBD1	few	TRBV29-1	TGCAGCACCACCCCGGACAGGGGTTGGAATGAGCAGTTCTTC	CSTTPDRGWNEQFF
TRBJ1-4	TRBD1	many	TRBV29-1	TGCAGCGTTGAGGGCAGGGGGAATGAAAAACTGTTTTTT	CSVEGRGNEKLFF
TRBJ2-1	TRBD2	.	TRBV29-1	TGCAGCGCCTCCGGGACTAGCTATGCCGTTGAGCAGTTCTTC	CSASGTSYAVEQFF
TRBJ2-2	.	.	TRBV19	TGTGCCAGTAGTATCAATGCACGAGGCACCGGGGAGCTGTTTTTT	CASSINARGTGELFF
TRBJ1-4	.	few	TRBV28	TGTGCCAGCAGTTTCGGACAGACAACTGAAAAACTGTTTTTT	CASSFGQTTEKLFF
TRBJ1-1	.	.	TRBV4-3	TGCGCCAGCAGCCAAGATCAACAGGGTGAAGCTTTCTTT	CASSQDQQGEAFF
TRBJ1-5	.	many	TRBV28	TGTGCCAGCAGTTTTTGGGGTAGCAATCAGCCCCAGCATTTT	CASSFWGSNQPQHF
TRBJ1-2	.	many	TRBV28	TGTGCCAGCAGTTCAGGGCCAGCCTACACCTTC	CASSSGPAYTF
TRBJ1-5	.	many	TRBV2	TGTGCCAGCAGTGAAATGGGGCATCAGCCCCAGCATTTT	CASSEMGHQPQHF
TRBJ2-1	.	.	TRBV11-3	TGTGCCAGCAGCTTAGACAGGGAGCAGTTCTTC	CASSLDREQFF
TRBJ2-5	TRBD1	many	TRBV28	TGTGCCAGCAGTTCGCCCGGGACAGCCCAGTACTTC	CASSSPGTAQYF
TRBJ2-1	TRBD2	.	TRBV6-1	TGTGCCAGCAGGGGCAGTATTAGCGGGGGGGGCGATGAGCAGTTCTTC	CASRGSISGGGDEQFF
TRBJ2-1	TRBD2	.	TRBV5-1	TGCGCCAGCAGCCGTAAGGCGGGAGCGGATGAGCAGTTCTTC	CASSRKAGADEQFF
TRBJ1-5	.	few	TRBV30	TGTGCCTGGAGTCACCGGGTCTCCAGCAATCAGCCCCAGCATTTT	CAWSHRVSSNQPQHF
TRBJ1-1	.	few	TRBV12-3/TRBV12-4	TGTGCCAGCAGTTCCCAACAGGGACTCACTGAAGCTTTCTTT	CASSSQQGLTEAFF
TRBJ2-1	TRBD2	few	TRBV20-1	TGCAGTGCTATATCACTGGGACTAGCGGGGAACAATGAGCAGTTCTTC	CSAISLGLAGNNEQFF
TRBJ2-4	TRBD1	.	TRBV6-5	TGTGCCAGCAGTTACGACAGGGGAGACATTCAGTACTTC	CASSYDRGDIQYF
TRBJ2-3	TRBD2	.	TRBV14	TGTGCCAGCAGCCAAGATCAAGAACCACTAGCGGGAGTGAGGCAGTATTTT	CASSQDQEPLAGVRQYF
TRBJ1-4	.	many	TRBV2	TGTGCCAGCAGCAGGGGCGTATCGAGAAATGAAAAACTGTTTTTT	CASSRGVSRNEKLFF
TRBJ2-5	TRBD2	many	TRBV18	TGTGCCAGCTCGCGCTGGGGGAGGGAAGAAGAGACCCAGTACTTC	CASSRWGREEETQYF
TRBJ1-4	.	once	TRBV7-2	TGTGCCAGCAGCTTAGCCAGTGCTAATGAAAAACTGTTTTTT	CASSLASANEKLFF
TRBJ2-7	TRBD2	few	TRBV4-1	TGCGCCAGCAGCCAAACCGTATCAGCGGGAGCGATTTACGAGCAGTACTTC	CASSQTVSAGAIYEQYF
TRBJ2-7	.	.	TRBV19	TGTGCCAGTAGTATAGGAAGGGGGTTTTCCTACGAGCAGTACTTC	CASSIGRGFSYEQYF
TRBJ1-1	.	many	TRBV2	TGTGCCAGCGAAGGGGCTTCTGAAGCTTTCTTT	CASEGASEAFF
TRBJ2-6	.	few	TRBV6-5	TGTGCCAGCAGTTACTTCTCTGGGGCCAACGTCCTGACTTTC	CASSYFSGANVLTF
TRBJ1-2	TRBD1	.	TRBV20-1	TGCAGTGCTAGACCTCCTCCGGGACAGGGAGACTATGGCTACACCTTC	CSARPPPGQGDYGYTF
TRBJ2-4	.	many	TRBV28	TGTGCCAGCAGTTTAAGGGGAAGCCGAGCCAAAAACATTCAGTACTTC	CASSLRGSRAKNIQYF
TRBJ2-5	.	many	TRBV7-2	TGTGCCAGCAGCTTAGTTAGCGGTCCCCAAGAGACCCAGTACTTC	CASSLVSGPQETQYF
TRBJ2-7	TRBD1	many	TRBV14	TGTGCCAGCAAAAGAACAGGGGACCCCTCCTACGAGCAGTACTTC	CASKRTGDPSYEQYF
TRBJ2-7	.	.	TRBV27	TGTGCCAGCAGTTTAGGAGAATTGCCCTACGAGCAGTACTTC	CASSLGELPYEQYF
TRBJ2-1	TRBD2	many	TRBV20-1	TGCAGTGCTAGAGCGCTAGCGGGAGGGTCCTACAATGAGCAGTTCTTC	CSARALAGGSYNEQFF
TRBJ2-1	.	few	TRBV10-3	TGTGCCATCAGCGGGACGGAGTACAATGAGCAGTTCTTC	CAISGTEYNEQFF
TRBJ2-7	TRBD2	few	TRBV30	TGTGCCTGGAGTGTACTGGGAGGGTACGAGCAGTACTTC	CAWSVLGGYEQYF
TRBJ2-2	TRBD1	many	TRBV30	TGTGCCTGGAGTAAAAAGGGGGCGCACGACACCGGGGAGCTGTTTTTT	CAWSKKGAHDTGELFF
TRBJ1-3	.	once	TRBV28	TGTGCCGGCAGTACATCTGGAAACACCATATATTTT	CAGSTSGNTIYF
TRBJ2-7	.	.	TRBV7-8	TGTGCCAGCAGCTTAGAGAGGATCTCCTACGAGCAGTACTTC	CASSLERISYEQYF
TRBJ2-7	.	.	TRBV13	TGTGCCAGCAGCTTAAGGGATGTCGAGCAGTACTTC	CASSLRDVEQYF
TRBJ1-2	TRBD1	many	TRBV18	TGTGCCAGCTCACAAGGGACAGGTGGCTATGGCTACACCTTC	CASSQGTGGYGYTF
TRBJ2-7	TRBD1	few	TRBV6-1	TGTGCCAGCAGTAGTGGGACAGGGGCGCCCCACGAGCAGTACTTC	CASSSGTGAPHEQYF
TRBJ1-4	.	.	TRBV7-9	TGTGCCAGCAGACCTTCCCGGACAGCAACTAATGAAAAACTGTTTTTT	CASRPSRTATNEKLFF
TRBJ2-1	TRBD2	many	TRBV11-2	TGTGCCAGCAGCTCCCTTAGCGGGACTTACAATGAGCAGTTCTTC	CASSSLSGTYNEQFF
TRBJ2-7	.	many	TRBV5-1	TGCGCCAGCAGCTTGTCGTCCCGGGCCCTCCTCTACGAGCAGTACTTC	CASSLSSRALLYEQYF
TRBJ2-5	.	few	TRBV6-2/TRBV6-3	TGTGCCAGCGGCCCGCCGGGGTCCTTAGAGACCCAGTACTTC	CASGPPGSLETQYF
TRBJ2-1	.	.	TRBV19	TGTGCCAGTACCCCAAGTGGCGGGACTTGGTATGAGCAGTTCTTC	CASTPSGGTWYEQFF
TRBJ2-5	TRBD1	.	TRBV2	TGTGCCAGCAGTGATCAGACAGGGGGCGTAGAGACCCAGTACTTC	CASSDQTGGVETQYF
TRBJ2-1	TRBD2	.	TRBV2	TGTGCCACCAGCGAAGTAATAGCGGGAGAAGATGAGCAGTTCTTC	CATSEVIAGEDEQFF
TRBJ2-7	TRBD1	many	TRBV7-2	TGTGCCAGCAGCTTAGGGACAGGGATTTACGAGCAGTACTTC	CASSLGTGIYEQYF
TRBJ2-1	TRBD2	few	TRBV4-1	TGCGCCAGCAGTCCTCGGACTAGCGGGGATGAGCAGTTCTTC	CASSPRTSGDEQFF